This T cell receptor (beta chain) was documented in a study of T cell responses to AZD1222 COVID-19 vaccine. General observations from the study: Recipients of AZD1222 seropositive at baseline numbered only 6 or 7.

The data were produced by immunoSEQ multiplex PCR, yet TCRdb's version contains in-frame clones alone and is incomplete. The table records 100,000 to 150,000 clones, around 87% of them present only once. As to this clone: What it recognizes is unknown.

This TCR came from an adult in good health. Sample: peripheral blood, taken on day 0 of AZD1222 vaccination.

CDR3 loop: CAISDGQTEAFF. The CDR3 DNA is TGTGCCATCAGTGACGGACAGACTGAAGCTTTCTTT. The rearrangement joins TRBV10-3 to TRBJ1-1, with a tentative D call TRBD1 (6 bases). The CDR3 totals 12 residues. The V and J ends lost 3 bases and 5 bases respectively, with 7 bases between them. Germline V gives CDR1 ENHRY, CDR2 SYGVKD.